This record concerns one T cell receptor (beta chain) sequence. Antigen specificity is unknown. This entry comes from a study of cytomegalovirus exposure and HLA in healthy donors. Regarding the study as a whole: Trimming of TCR beta V- and J-genes showed a link, identified in a later analysis, to a missense DCLRE1C variant.

From germline, CDR1 is SEHNR and CDR2 FQNEAQ (reference sequence). Germline trimming cut 5 bases from V and 2 bases from J; bases unmatched to any gene: 8. The CDR3 is made up of 16 amino acids. Researchers ran the PCR with 60 Vbeta and 13 Jbeta primers. The protocol was immunoSEQ multiplex PCR, while the TCRdb copy is restricted to in-frame clones and leaves out a portion. The sample comprises just over 200,000 clones, around four fifths of which are singletons, and 2.7% rests with the top ten. The sequencing input was PBMCs. The chain has TRBV7-9 and TRBJ2-3; 9 nucleotides line up with TRBD2. This TCR was sampled from a middle-aged woman in good health and CMV-seronegative. CDR3 in amino acids: CASSDLTSGVTDTQYF. CDR3 nucleotide sequence: TGTGCCAGCAGCGATCTGACTAGCGGAGTCACAGATACGCAGTATTTT. The entire variable domain, with the rest obtained from reference TRBV7-9 and TRBJ2-3, is as follows: DTGVSQNPRHKITKRGQNVTFRCDPISEHNRLYWYRQTLGQGPEFLTYFQNEAQLEKSRLLSDRFSAERPKGSFSTLEIQRTEQGDSAMYLCASSDLTSGVTDTQYFGPGTRLTVL.